Presented here are 28 T cell receptor beta chains from one specimen sequenced in a study of radiotherapy plus CTLA-4 blockade in lung cancer. This table comes from immunoSEQ multiplex PCR, and its TCRdb copy is limited to in-frame clones, with some not included. The table has under 100,000 clones, approximately 82% seen once. Sequencing used peripheral blood, obtained from a patient treated with radiotherapy plus ipilimumab. Receptor source: a human donor with non-small cell lung cancer that progressed on radiotherapy plus ipilimumab.

The CDR3: CASSKEEGVEIEKLFF. The CDR3 DNA is TGTGCCAGCAGCAAAGAGGAAGGGGTTGAAATCGAAAAACTGTTTTTT. The chain uses TRBV21-1 and TRBJ1-4; the D call TRBD1 from the table was never checked on the DNA. TRBV21-1 is listed as a pseudogene. This CDR3 spans 16 amino acids.

The rearrangement uses TRBV6-4 and TRBJ2-1; 7 nucleotides align to TRBD2. The CDR3 contains 18 residues. Per the germline V gene, CDR1 is MRHNA and CDR2 is SNTAGT. V trimming: 4 bases; J trimming: 5 bases; junction bases outside the gene matches: 17. DNA for the CDR3: TGTGCCAGCAGTGGCTCAACGGGACTAACCCGAGGGGACAATGAGCAGTTCTTC. Encoded protein: CASSGSTGLTRGDNEQFF.

This rearrangement joins TRBV10-2 to TRBJ2-4; D may be TRBD1 or TRBD2 (5 bases each). Trimming left V 5 bases short and J 2 bases short, with 16 bases between. The CDR3 loop spans 16 amino acids. Per the germline V gene, CDR1 is WSHSY and CDR2 is SAAADI. This CDR3 reads CASSMDSGTPKNIQYF. As DNA, the CDR3 is TGCGCCAGCAGTATGGACTCCGGGACCCCCAAAAACATTCAGTACTTC.

A few counts support this clone. The chain links TRBV4-1 to TRBJ2-5; the match to TRBD2 covers 9 bases. This CDR3 has 17 amino acids. V lost 0 bases and J lost 5; bases outside the gene matches: 10. Germline V lookup: CDR1 MGHRA, CDR2 YSYEKL. CDR3 loop: CASSQDGAREGPETQYF. In DNA form, the CDR3 reads TGCGCCAGCAGCCAAGATGGGGCGCGGGAGGGCCCCGAGACCCAGTACTTC.

The V and J genes are TRBV5-5 and TRBJ2-4; no reliable D call. The V end was cut by 2 bases, the J end by 5 bases, with 11 bases between. In germline, CDR1 is SGHKS, CDR2 YYEKEE (reference sequence). The CDR3 has 14 residues. In DNA form, the CDR3 reads TGTGCCAGCAGCTTTCTTCGTACTGAAAACATTCAGTACTTC. The encoded protein is CASSFLRTENIQYF.

The chain is built from TRBV23-1 and TRBJ2-5; no clear D. TRBV23-1 is marked as an open reading frame, function uncertain. Trimming pared 7 bases from V and 1 base from J, leaving 16 bases between. The CDR3 loop spans 15 amino acids. CDR3 nucleotides: TGCGCCAGCACTCCCCGACGCAGCCTCCAAGAGACCCAGTACTTC. Residues: CASTPRRSLQETQYF.

The chain uses TRBV29-1 and TRBJ2-7; possibly TRBD2 for D (6 bases). Germline V CDR1 and CDR2: SQVTM, ANQGSEA. The CDR3 is 18 residues long. The germline V and J ends were trimmed by 4 bases and 3 bases, with 28 bases remaining between them. The CDR3 sequence: CSVVTGMRDFVTGYEQYF. In nucleotides, the CDR3 is TGCAGCGTTGTGACCGGAATGCGGGACTTTGTAACAGGCTACGAGCAGTACTTC.

This clone appeared once. The chain is built from TRBV2 and TRBJ1-1; D might be TRBD1 (5 bases). The CDR3 has 14 residues. With 3 bases removed from V and 3 bases from J, the gap between germline ends came to 11 bases. Germline lookup yields CDR1 SNHLY and CDR2 FYNNEI. The CDR3 sequence: CASSDRVGYTEAFF. DNA for the CDR3: TGTGCCAGCAGTGACAGGGTGGGGTACACTGAAGCTTTCTTT. Filled out from reference TRBV2 and TRBJ1-1, the complete variable domain reads EPEVTQTPSHQVTQMGQEVILRCVPISNHLYFYWYRQILGQKVEFLVSFYNNEISEKSEIFDDQFSVERPDGSNFTLKIRSTKLEDSAMYFCASSDRVGYTEAFFGQGTRLTVV.

This chain uses TRBV11-1 with TRBJ2-3; 10 positions match TRBD2. J gave up 6 bases and V 6 bases, and 12 bases lay outside the gene matches. Germline loops: CDR1 SGHAT, CDR2 FQDESV (reference sequence). The CDR3 has 16 residues. The CDR3 region is CASSLLAGETPDTQYF. DNA for the CDR3: TGTGCCAGCAGTCTGCTAGCGGGAGAAACTCCGGATACGCAGTATTTT.

The sample holds one count of this clone. The CDR3: CASSGYRETGELFF. In nucleotides, the CDR3 is TGTGCCAGCAGTGGATACAGGGAAACCGGGGAGCTGTTTTTT. This chain uses TRBV6-5 with TRBJ2-2; D perhaps matches TRBD1 (6 bases). The CDR3 totals 14 residues. The V gene's germline CDR1 is MNHEY and CDR2 SVGAGI. V was pared by 5 bases and J by 5 bases, with 12 bases between.

V gene TRBV19 combines with J gene TRBJ1-2; D remains unclear. Trimming removed 0 bases from V and 4 bases from J, with 12 bases in between. There are 15 residues in the CDR3. The V gene's germline CDR1 is LNHDA and CDR2 SQIVND (reference sequence). The CDR3 sequence: CASSIDQASVYGYTF. CDR3 DNA sequence: TGTGCCAGTAGTATAGATCAGGCTTCTGTCTATGGCTACACCTTC.

Concerning this clone: In the same sample, other DNA sequences code for this CDR3. This chain uses TRBV5-4 with TRBJ2-3; D is unresolved. V lost 1 base to trimming and J lost 0 bases, with 0 bases between them. This CDR3 has 12 residues. Looked up from germline, CDR1 is SGHNT and CDR2 is YYREEE (reference sequence). Written as DNA, the CDR3 is TGTGCCAGCAGCTTGAGCACAGATACGCAGTATTTT. This gives the protein CASSLSTDTQYF.

This sequence joins TRBV4-2 and TRBJ2-1; 15 nucleotides line up with TRBD2. Unmatched junction bases numbered 3, after V lost 1 base and J lost 8 bases. The germline CDR1 and CDR2 sequences are LGHNA and YNFKEQ. This CDR3 region has 16 residues. The CDR3 sequence is CASSQAGLAGGYEQFF. For the CDR3, the DNA is TGTGCCAGCAGCCAAGCGGGACTAGCGGGAGGCTATGAGCAGTTCTTC.

In its sample, this clone was seen once. This chain joins TRBV6-6 and TRBJ1-2; D not resolved. From germline, CDR1 is MNHNY and CDR2 SVGAGI (reference sequence). V was pared by 6 bases and J by 5 bases, with 16 bases between. This CDR3 is 14 amino acids long. CDR3 bases: TGTGCCAGCAGCCTCCGACCCGAGGGTTATGGCTACACCTTC. Translated: CASSLRPEGYGYTF.

This clone was counted once. This rearrangement joins TRBV7-2 to TRBJ1-2; 9 bases match TRBD1. The CDR3 has 14 amino acids. Unmatched junction bases numbered 1, after V lost 0 bases and J lost 5 bases. Germline V gene sequence: CDR1 SGHTA, CDR2 FQGNSA. The CDR3, as DNA: TGTGCCAGCAGCTTAGCCGACAGGGGGTATGGCTACACCTTC. Its protein is CASSLADRGYGYTF. The whole variable domain, remainder taken from reference TRBV7-2 and TRBJ1-2, is GAGVSQSPSNKVTEKGKDVELRCDPISGHTALYWYRQSLGQGLEFLIYFQGNSAPDKSGLPSDRFSAERTGGSVSTLTIQRTQQEDSAVYLCASSLADRGYGYTFGSGTRLTVV.

This rearrangement joins TRBV7-8 to TRBJ2-5; D perhaps matches TRBD1 (5 bases). With 5 bases removed from V and 1 base from J, the gap between germline ends came to 11 bases. Germline V gene lookup returns CDR1 SGHVS and CDR2 FQNEAQ. This CDR3 contains 14 residues. CDR3 DNA: TGTGCCAGCAGCACTCAGGGTCTCCAAGAGACCCAGTACTTC. Amino acids: CASSTQGLQETQYF.

This clone has a single count. CDR3 sequence (DNA): TGTGCCAGCAGCCAGGACTATAGCAATCAGCCCCAGCATTTT. Its translation: CASSQDYSNQPQHF. The gene calls are TRBV6-1 and TRBJ1-5; unclear D gene. The CDR3 is 14 residues long. Between the trimmed V and J ends, which lost 6 bases and 0 bases, there was a span of 9 bases. Germline values: CDR1 MNHNS, CDR2 SASEGT.

The V and J genes are TRBV4-3 and TRBJ2-3, with TRBD2 matching over 10 bases. Losses at the gene ends were 2 bases for V and 5 bases for J; bases not matched to a gene: 10. CDR1 is LGHNA and CDR2 is YSLEER in the germline V gene. This CDR3 is built from 17 residues. The CDR3 DNA reads as TGCGCCAGCAGCCAATCCTCGGGTGGACTAGCGGAAGATACGCAGTATTTT. This encodes CASSQSSGGLAEDTQYF.

This clone has a single count. The rearrangement joins TRBV5-4 to TRBJ1-2; maybe TRBD1 (6 bases). Germline V CDR1 and CDR2: SGHNT, YYREEE (reference sequence). The V end was cut by 3 bases, the J end by 0 bases, with 15 bases between. This CDR3 is built from 16 residues. This CDR3 is CASSWTAGTTNYGYTF. The CDR3 nucleotides are TGTGCCAGCAGCTGGACCGCCGGGACAACTAACTATGGCTACACCTTC.

To note about this clone: Within the sample, other DNA sequences also encode this same CDR3. The chain couples TRBV7-2 to TRBJ2-7; D gene ambiguous. The CDR3 contains 12 residues. Trimming left V 5 bases short and J 0 bases short, with 5 bases between. Germline CDR1 and CDR2: SGHTA and FQGNSA. This CDR3 reads CASSLSSYEQYF. The CDR3 region has the DNA TGTGCCAGCAGCCTAAGCTCCTACGAGCAGTACTTC.

This chain uses TRBV10-2 with TRBJ2-7; a weak D match, TRBD2 (5 bases). Trimming left V 7 bases short and J 6 bases short, with 10 bases between. Germline values: CDR1 WSHSY, CDR2 SAAADI. The CDR3 is made up of 11 amino acids. The CDR3 is CASTSGSEQYF. As DNA, the CDR3 is TGCGCCAGCACTAGTGGGAGCGAGCAGTACTTC.

This rearrangement joins TRBV28 to TRBJ1-6, with 7 positions matching TRBD1. V lost 5 bases and J lost 9; bases outside the gene matches: 7. Germline-derived CDR1 and CDR2 are MDHEN and SYDVKM. CDR3 length equals 14 residues. The CDR3 here is CASSKTGRTSPLHF. CDR3 DNA: TGTGCCAGCAGTAAGACAGGGAGGACTTCACCCCTCCACTTT.

This clone was observed a few times. The V call is TRBV19, the J call TRBJ2-1, with a possible D match to TRBD2 (6 bases). Trimming cost V 6 bases and J 2 bases, with 14 bases left between them. Germline V gene lookup returns CDR1 LNHDA and CDR2 SQIVND (reference sequence). The CDR3 totals 15 residues. The chain's CDR3 is CASRPLANTYNEQFF. The DNA of the CDR3 is TGTGCCAGTAGGCCTCTAGCGAACACCTACAATGAGCAGTTCTTC.

V gene TRBV20-1 combines with J gene TRBJ1-2, with D hard to call. Germline CDR1 reads DFQATT; CDR2 reads SNEGSKA (reference sequence). V was clipped by 2 bases and J by 5 bases, with 6 bases between them. CDR3 size: 11 residues. The CDR3 region is CSARQAYGYTF. The CDR3, as DNA: TGCAGTGCTAGACAGGCTTATGGCTACACCTTC.

The chain couples TRBV7-2 to TRBJ2-1; D is uncertain. V was trimmed by 0 bases and J by 5 bases, leaving 5 bases between them. The germline gives CDR1 SGHTA, CDR2 FQGNSA. The length of the CDR3 is 13 residues. CDR3 sequence (DNA): TGTGCCAGCAGCTTAGCCGGAAACAATGAGCAGTTCTTC. Protein product: CASSLAGNNEQFF. Looking up the rest from reference TRBV7-2 and TRBJ2-1 gives the full variable domain: GAGVSQSPSNKVTEKGKDVELRCDPISGHTALYWYRQSLGQGLEFLIYFQGNSAPDKSGLPSDRFSAERTGGSVSTLTIQRTQQEDSAVYLCASSLAGNNEQFFGPGTRLTVL.

This chain uses TRBV21-1 with TRBJ1-1; the DNA was not compared with TRBD1, the D call given in the table. TRBV21-1 represents a pseudogene. CDR3 length: 13 amino acids. The CDR3 sequence: CASSWDRNTEAFF. The CDR3 region has the DNA TGTGCCAGCAGCTGGGACAGGAACACTGAAGCTTTCTTT.

The chain recombines TRBV2 with TRBJ2-1, with D perhaps assigned TRBD1 or TRBD2 (6 bases each). The CDR3 contains 13 residues. CDR1 SNHLY and CDR2 FYNNEI come from the germline V gene. V lost 3 bases and J lost 12, with 15 bases in between. The CDR3 loop reads CASSEGGPAGQFF. The CDR3 region has the DNA TGTGCCAGCAGTGAGGGGGGCCCAGCTGGGCAGTTCTTC.

This rearrangement joins TRBV7-2 to TRBJ1-2; the match to TRBD1 covers 7 bases. The CDR3 length is 15 residues. The junction had 8 bases not matched to a gene; V was cut back by 5 bases and J by 2 bases. Germline V gives CDR1 SGHTA, CDR2 FQGNSA. The CDR3 is CASSPSWGQNYGYTF. In nucleotides, the CDR3 is TGTGCCAGCAGCCCATCCTGGGGACAGAACTATGGCTACACCTTC.